This T cell receptor (beta chain) was documented in a study of CXCR3-negative and CXCR3-positive naive CD8 T cells. In the study overall: The dataset comprises roughly 150 million TRB reads in total, with about 1.5 +/- 0.3 million reads per library.

Note on this clonotype: Its specificity is unknown.

5' RACE with UMI labels generated the TRB cDNA libraries. TCRdb processed the 5' RACE reads again and assigns one entry to each CDR3 protein, with no DNA. Recorded here are nearly 110,000 distinct CDR3 sequences; the top ten clones represent roughly 0.38%. The CDR3 covers 16 residues. CDR1 and CDR2 (germline): SEHNR, FQNEAQ (reference sequence). Study-wide results and limits: Naive cells that were CXCR3-negative or CXCR3-positive used TRBV-TRBJ genes alike, while memory cells diverged. Relative to memory CD8+ cells, whose diversity was much lower, both naive subsets had comparably high diversity. Greater hydrophobicity was found in TRB CDR3s of CXCR3-positive naive cells than of CXCR3-negative naive cells.

The sequence was collected from a human donor in good health. Some clones in this sample may be carry-over from other donors' samples. Sequenced: naive CXCR3+ CD8+ T cells from blood. Subset defined: CD45RO-CCR7+CD27+CD95- naive CD8+ T cells expressing CXCR3 (TNR3+). This rearrangement joins TRBV7-9 to TRBJ2-3; TCRdb's D call of TRBD1 is untestable without DNA. Here the CDR3 reads CASSLLTDNSTDTQYF.